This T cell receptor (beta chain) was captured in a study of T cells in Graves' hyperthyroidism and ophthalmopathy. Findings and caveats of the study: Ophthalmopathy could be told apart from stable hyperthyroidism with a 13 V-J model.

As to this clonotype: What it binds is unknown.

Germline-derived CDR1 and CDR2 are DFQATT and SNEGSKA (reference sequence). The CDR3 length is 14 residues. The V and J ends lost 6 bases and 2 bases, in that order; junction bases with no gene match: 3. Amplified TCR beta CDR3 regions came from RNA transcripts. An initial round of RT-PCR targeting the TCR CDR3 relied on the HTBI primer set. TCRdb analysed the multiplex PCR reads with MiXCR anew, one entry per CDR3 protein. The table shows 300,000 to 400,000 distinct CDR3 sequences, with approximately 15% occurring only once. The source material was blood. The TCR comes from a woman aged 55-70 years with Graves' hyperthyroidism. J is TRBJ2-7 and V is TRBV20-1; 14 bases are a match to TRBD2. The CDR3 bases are TGCAGTGCGCCGACTAGCGGGAGGGCCTACGAGCAGTACTTC. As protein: CSAPTSGRAYEQYF.